The 9 T cell receptor beta chains listed next were all sequenced from one sample in a study of graft-versus-host responses after intestinal transplantation (dated by TCRdb to 2020 to 2022). This specimen's time point label, interpreted: cells obtained before transplantation from donor or recipient. The antigens for these receptors are not known. The library was built by means of the immunoSEQ multiplex PCR assay. TCRdb provides this immuneACCESS table in a form limited to in-frame rearrangements. Some clones are lacking; in checked studies, under half of them reflect an unresolved V gene, and why the rest are absent is not known. The sample data list more than 25,000 clones, and about 81% of these were observed just once. The top ten clonotypes cover 0.7% of the sample. The specimen comprised unstimulated CD4+ T cells sorted from spleen or lymph node cells, sampled before intestinal transplant. The receptors stem from a human donor who received an intestinal transplant.

The rearrangement joins TRBV6-5 to TRBJ1-2, with 7 bases aligning to TRBD1. The germline gives CDR1 MNHEY, CDR2 SVGAGI. The CDR3 covers 14 residues. V was pared by 6 bases and J by 0 bases, with 4 bases of the junction left unmatched. The CDR3 protein is CASRRQGSNYGYTF. CDR3 bases: TGTGCCAGCAGACGACAGGGATCTAACTATGGCTACACCTTC.

This clone was seen just once. V usage is TRBV6-5 and J usage is TRBJ2-3, with 7 bases fitting TRBD2. Per germline, CDR1 MNHEY and CDR2 SVGAGI. Losses at the gene ends were 7 bases for V and 7 bases for J; bases not matched to a gene: 5. The CDR3 has 12 amino acids. CDR3 sequence (DNA): TGTGCCAGCACCTCACTAGCGAATACGCAGTATTTT. It is translated as CASTSLANTQYF.

V usage is TRBV18 and J usage is TRBJ2-1, with D uncertain. CDR3 length: 13 amino acids. CDR1 KGHSH and CDR2 LQKENI come from the germline V gene. Between the trimmed V and J ends, which lost 3 bases and 9 bases, there was a span of 12 bases. The CDR3, as DNA: TGTGCCAGCTCACCTAAAGGAAATTCTGAGCAGTTCTTC. This gives the protein CASSPKGNSEQFF.

The chain combines TRBV5-1 with TRBJ1-1; TRBD1 aligns across 9 bases. The CDR3 loop spans 18 amino acids. Per germline, CDR1 SGHRS and CDR2 YFSETQ. V was pared by 1 base and J by 6 bases, with 16 bases of the junction left unmatched. As DNA, the CDR3 is TGCGCCAGCAGCTTGCTCCGGATAGCGGGACAGGGTCTCTCTGAAGCTTTCTTT. It translates to CASSLLRIAGQGLSEAFF.

The chain joins TRBV11-2 to TRBJ2-6; the D is unclear. Trimming took off 4 bases at V and 0 bases at J, with 16 bases between the two ends. The germline V gene encodes CDR1 SGHAT and CDR2 FQNNGV. The CDR3 covers 18 residues. The CDR3, as DNA: TGTGCCAGCAGCTCCTCCACTATGGCATTCTCTGGGGCCAACGTCCTGACTTTC. It encodes CASSSSTMAFSGANVLTF.

The chain couples TRBV5-5 to TRBJ2-5; D is ambiguous. Trimming took off 1 base at V and 1 base at J, with 5 bases between the two ends. The CDR3 is 13 amino acids. From germline, CDR1 is SGHKS and CDR2 YYEKEE (reference sequence). The CDR3 DNA follows: TGTGCCAGCAGCTTGAGGATCCAAGAGACCCAGTACTTC. Protein sequence: CASSLRIQETQYF.

This clone was seen a single time. The rearrangement joins TRBV6-5 to TRBJ2-2, with unresolved D. V was shortened by 2 bases and J by 6 bases, with 10 bases between the two germline ends. The CDR3 extends over 14 amino acids. Germline CDR1 is MNHEY and CDR2 is SVGAGI. CDR3 sequence: CASSYRPTAGELFF. The CDR3 nucleotides read TGTGCCAGCAGTTACAGGCCTACGGCCGGGGAGCTGTTTTTT.

The chain is built from TRBV5-6 and TRBJ2-7; D is perhaps TRBD1 (5 bases). Germline V gives CDR1 SGHDT, CDR2 YYEEEE. Deletions cut 3 bases from V and 3 bases from J, with 10 bases between. CDR3 size: 13 residues. The CDR3 protein is CASSYLDSYEQYF. The CDR3 nucleotides read TGTGCCAGCAGCTATTTAGACAGCTACGAGCAGTACTTC.

J is TRBJ1-3 and V is TRBV10-3, with 7 positions matching TRBD1. The germline CDR1 and CDR2 sequences are ENHRY and SYGVKD. This CDR3 is built from 16 residues. The V and J ends lost 0 bases and 0 bases, in that order; junction bases with no gene match: 2. The CDR3 spells CAISESRDSSGNTIYF. In DNA, the CDR3 is TGTGCCATCAGTGAGTCCCGGGACAGCTCTGGAAACACCATATATTTT.